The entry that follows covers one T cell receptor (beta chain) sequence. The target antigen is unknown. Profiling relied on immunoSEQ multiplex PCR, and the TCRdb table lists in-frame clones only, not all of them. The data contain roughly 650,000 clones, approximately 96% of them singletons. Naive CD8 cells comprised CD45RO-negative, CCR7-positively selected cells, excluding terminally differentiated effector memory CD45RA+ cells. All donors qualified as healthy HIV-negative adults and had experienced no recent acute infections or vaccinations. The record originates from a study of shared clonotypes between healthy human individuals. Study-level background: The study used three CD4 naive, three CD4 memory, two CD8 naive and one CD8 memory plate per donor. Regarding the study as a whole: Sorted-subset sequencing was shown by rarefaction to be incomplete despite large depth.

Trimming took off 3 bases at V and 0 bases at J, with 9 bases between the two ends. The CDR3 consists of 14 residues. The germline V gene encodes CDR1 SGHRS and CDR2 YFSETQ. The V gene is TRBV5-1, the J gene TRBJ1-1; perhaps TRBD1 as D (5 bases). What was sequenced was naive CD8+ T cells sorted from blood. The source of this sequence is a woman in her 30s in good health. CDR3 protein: CASSSDMMNTEAFF. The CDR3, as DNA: TGCGCCAGCAGCTCGGACATGATGAACACTGAAGCTTTCTTT.